The 10 T cell receptor beta chains below come from one sample, sequenced in a study of tissue T cells after allogeneic stem cell transplantation. Time point denoted: mouse harvest day 7 after allogeneic transplant. Mouse grafts combined 10^7 T-cell-depleted bone marrow cells with 10^6 splenic CD5+ T cells. Profiled with immunoSEQ multiplex PCR; TCRdb holds only in-frame clones, not every one. The sample has around 7,000 clones, 40% to 60% seen once; the top ten hold approximately 5%. The sample taken for sequencing was gut tissue. These receptors came from a female BALB/c mouse given C57BL/6 T cells with graft-versus-host disease after an allogeneic hematopoietic cell transplant.

Points on this clone: The genes are named according to mouse. The read terminates 1 residue before the CDR3 end, so the remaining end is supplied by the germline J gene. The J gene is TRBJ2-2, the V gene TRBV13-1; tentatively, D is TRBD1 (5 bases). The CDR3 is 14 amino acids. Germline-derived CDR1 and CDR2 are NSHNY and SYGAGN. Trimming stripped 2 bases from V and 1 base from J, with 6 bases between. The CDR3 sequence: CASSEGVNTGQLYF. CDR3 bases read: TGTGCCAGCAGTGAAGGGGTAAACACCGGGCAGCTCTAC.

As regards this clone: Gene names and germline refer to mouse. The sequence runs out 1 residue before the end of the CDR3; the remainder is reconstructed from the germline J gene. The chain is built from TRBV20 and TRBJ1-4; 10 bases fit TRBD1. CDR1 and CDR2 (germline): GFQATS, STVNSAI. J was trimmed by 4 bases and V by 3 bases; bases with no gene match: 5. The CDR3 is made up of 15 amino acids. The DNA read from the CDR3 is TGTGGTGCTAGCCTGGGACAGGGGTTCAACGAAAGATTATTT. Residues: CGASLGQGFNERLF. In full, the CDR3 reads CGASLGQGFNERLFF.

As for this clone: Mouse gene names apply. The sequenced CDR3 bases are TGCTCCAGCAGTGGATACCGGGACAGGGGGCAGGGCACAGAAGTCTTC. Translation: CSSSGYRDRGQGTEVF. The CDR3 in its entirety is CSSSGYRDRGQGTEVFF. The chain joins TRBV23 to TRBJ1-1; the table calls TRBD1, which could not be checked here. With the read ending 1 residue before the CDR3 end, the germline J gene is used to fill in that end. The V gene's germline CDR1 is KGHTA and CDR2 FQNQQP. The CDR3 extends over 17 amino acids.

This clone was seen only a few times. The germline and genes are mouse ones. The read falls 1 residue short of the CDR3 end, and the missing part is taken from the germline J gene. The chain combines TRBV13-2 with TRBJ2-7, with 11 bases matching TRBD2. This CDR3 spans 15 amino acids. Trimming removed 3 bases from V and 0 bases from J; junction bases left unmatched: 2. CDR1 and CDR2 from the germline V gene are NNHNN and SYGAGS (reference sequence). The sequenced part of the CDR3 DNA is TGTGCCAGCGGTGGGGACTGGGGGTTCTCCTATGAACAGTAC. Amino acid sequence: CASGGDWGFSYEQY. The complete CDR3 sequence is CASGGDWGFSYEQYF.

A word on this clone: Gene names are mouse gene names. The CDR3 end is not reached by the read, which stops 1 residue before it; the germline J gene fills it in. The same CDR3 is also encoded by other DNA sequences in this sample. The chain combines TRBV16 with TRBJ1-6; D is ambiguous. TRBJ1-6 is classed as an ORF, of uncertain function. With 4 bases removed from V and 0 bases from J, the gap between germline ends came to 10 bases. The CDR3 has 16 residues. The germline CDR1 and CDR2 sequences are SGHSA and FRNQAP. Here the CDR3 reads CASSSTLNSYNSPLYF. The sequenced part of the CDR3 DNA is TGTGCAAGCAGCTCGACATTGAATTCCTATAATTCGCCCCTCTAC.

This clone came up once. Genes and germline come from the mouse. From the germline J gene comes the end of the CDR3, since the read stops 1 residue before it. The chain combines TRBV26 with TRBJ2-1, with 10 bases identical to TRBD2. The CDR3 runs 15 residues. Germline CDR1 KGHPV, CDR2 FQNQEV (reference sequence). V was clipped by 4 bases and J by 4 bases; unmatched bases: 4. The CDR3 DNA, read in part, is TGTGCCAGCAGTCAGACTGGGGGGCTATATGCTGAGCAGTTC. It specifies CASSQTGGLYAEQF. The complete CDR3 protein is CASSQTGGLYAEQFF.

About this clone: Mouse germline and gene names are used. The read falls 1 residue short of the CDR3 end, and the missing part is taken from the germline J gene. The chain employs TRBV4 and TRBJ2-2, with 9 bases fitting TRBD2. This CDR3 has 14 residues. The ends lost 4 bases at V and 3 bases at J; junction bases unmatched: 0. Germline values: CDR1 LGHDT, CDR2 YNNKQL (reference sequence). The CDR3 sequence is CASSWTGDTGQLYF. The DNA read from the CDR3 is TGTGCCAGCAGCTGGACTGGGGACACCGGGCAGCTCTAC.

With respect to this clone: Genes and germline come from the mouse. The sequence runs out 1 residue before the end of the CDR3; the remainder is reconstructed from the germline J gene. This chain uses TRBV26 with TRBJ2-7; 8 positions agree with TRBD2. Germline V lookup: CDR1 KGHPV, CDR2 FQNQEV (reference sequence). This CDR3 has 14 residues. V lost 4 bases and J lost 0; bases outside the gene matches: 2. This chain's CDR3 is CASSRLGSSYEQYF. The CDR3 bases that were read are TGTGCCAGCAGTCGACTGGGGAGCTCCTATGAACAGTAC.

Only one count was recorded for this clone. The germline and genes are mouse ones. The CDR3 bases that were read are TGTGCCAGCAGTCCATTGGGACAAAACTCCGACTACACC. Encoded protein: CASSPLGQNSDYT. The CDR3 as a whole reads CASSPLGQNSDYTF. V usage is TRBV26 and J usage is TRBJ1-2, with D possibly matching TRBD1 (6 bases). The read finishes 1 residue shy of the CDR3 end, and the germline J gene is used to complete it. V gave up 4 bases and J gave up 1 base, with 10 bases separating them. The CDR3 runs 14 residues. Germline V gene data show CDR1 as KGHPV and CDR2 as FQNQEV (reference sequence).

Remarks on this clone: Gene names denote mouse genes. The read gets to within 1 residue of the CDR3 end, and the germline J gene fills in the rest. V is TRBV16 and J is TRBJ2-3, with TRBD2 identical over 9 bases. With 3 bases clipped from V and 0 bases from J, the junction kept 4 bases outside the gene matches. CDR1 is SGHSA and CDR2 is FRNQAP in the germline V gene. The CDR3 is made up of 16 amino acids. CDR3 DNA, as far as it was read: TGTGCAAGCAGCTTTCTGGGGGGGTCTAGTGCAGAAACGCTGTAT. The encoded protein is CASSFLGGSSAETLY. The full-length CDR3 reads as CASSFLGGSSAETLYF.